The subject of this entry is one T cell receptor (beta chain). Its antigen is undetermined. The time point denotes: newly diagnosed GD, antithyroid drugs for less than 3 months. After RNA was extracted from PBMCs, the TCR library was made from it. All patients originated from an endocrinology department located in Xi'an, China. A peripheral blood sample, 7 to 9 milliliters in volume, was drawn into EDTA tubes. To make TCR beta libraries, researchers used iRepertoire HTBI primers and Arm-PCR of CDR3 regions. One entry per CDR3 protein results from TCRdb running MiXCR on the multiplex PCR reads. The data show 440,000 or so distinct CDR3 sequences, roughly 17% seen once. This specimen comes from a study of regulatory T cells in long-lasting Graves disease. General observations from the study: Persistent disease samples used TRBV28, TRBJ1-2 and TRBJ2-5 preferentially.

Between the trimmed V and J ends, which lost 3 bases and 0 bases, there was a span of 9 bases. This CDR3 contains 14 residues. This sample also belongs to another study, concerning T cells in Graves' hyperthyroidism and ophthalmopathy. That source notes: HTBI primers were the set used in a first-round RT-PCR of the TCR CDR3.

J is TRBJ2-7 and V is TRBV12-3 or TRBV12-4; no reliable D call. This receptor was taken from a woman in her twenties or thirties with Graves disease. The input for sequencing was peripheral blood mononuclear cells (PBMCs), taken at new diagnosis, from a patient treated with antithyroid drugs. The CDR3 reads CASSFGGTSYEQYF. CDR3 nucleotide sequence: TGTGCCAGCAGTTTTGGCGGAACCTCCTACGAGCAGTACTTC.